These T cell receptor beta chains were read from a single sample in a study of T cell clonotyping in hematopoietic cell transplantation. The assay was immunoSEQ multiplex PCR, and TCRdb's table has in-frame clones only and misses some. The sample lists around 17,000 clones, approximately 74% occurring once. The material sequenced was peripheral blood mononuclear cells. These receptors all stem from a woman aged 60-75 years in good health. Some clones in this sample may be carry-over from other donors' samples. Both conserved end residues are part of each CDR3. D genes are given only for firm matches. Only part of the rows carry a size: once, few, many, or a class if the clone is expanded.

abundance	v_gene	d_gene	j_gene	CDR3nt	CDR3aa
few	TRBV9	NA	TRBJ1-1	TGTGCCAGCAGCGTAGGCCCCGTGAACACTGAAGCTTTCTTT	CASSVGPVNTEAFF
few	TRBV5-6	NA	TRBJ2-7	TGTGCCAGCAGCTTGGCGGGGGCCAACGAGCAGTACTTC	CASSLAGANEQYF
NA	TRBV7-9	NA	TRBJ2-5	TGTGCCAGCAGCTTACTTGAGACCCAGTACTTC	CASSLLETQYF
NA	TRBV5-1	NA	TRBJ2-7	TGCGCCAGCAGCTTGGGGACGGAACCCTACGAGCAGTACTTC	CASSLGTEPYEQYF
NA	TRBV7-9	NA	TRBJ2-1	TGTGCCAGCAGGAACCGTTGGAGGAATGAGCAGTTCTTC	CASRNRWRNEQFF
NA	TRBV29-1	NA	TRBJ2-1	TGCAGCGTTGCCGGGCTCTCCTACAATGAGCAGTTCTTC	CSVAGLSYNEQFF
NA	TRBV30	NA	TRBJ2-7	TGTGCCTGGAGTGGCAGCTACGAGCAGTACTTC	CAWSGSYEQYF
few	TRBV28	NA	TRBJ1-1	TGTGCCAGTGCGAGACCGGGAACAGTTGAAGCTTTCTTT	CASARPGTVEAFF
once	TRBV25-1	NA	TRBJ1-2	TGTGCCAGCAGTGAAGTGGCAGCGAACCCCTATGGCTACACCTTC	CASSEVAANPYGYTF
NA	TRBV5-4	NA	TRBJ1-4	TGTGCCAGCGCGGCAGGGTGGGAGGAAAAACTGTTTTTT	CASAAGWEEKLFF
NA	TRBV29-1	NA	TRBJ2-3	TGCAGCGTTGAGGGCGGGGCCCGCACAGATACGCAGTATTTT	CSVEGGARTDTQYF
NA	TRBV4-3	NA	TRBJ1-2	TGCGCCAGCAGCCAAGAGCCCCGTGGGGCAAGACCTATCGGTGGCTACACCTTC	CASSQEPRGARPIGGYTF
NA	TRBV29-1	NA	TRBJ1-1	TGCAGCGCCACCCGGCGGGAGCCCACGAACACTGAAGCTTTCTTT	CSATRREPTNTEAFF
NA	TRBV30	TRBD2	TRBJ2-7	TGTGCCTGCTTCGCAGCGGGAGCCAACGAGCAGTACTTC	CACFAAGANEQYF
NA	TRBV4-3	NA	TRBJ1-2	TGCGCCAGCAGCCAAGATCGGCGGGGGCCAGCTAACTATGGCTACACCTTC	CASSQDRRGPANYGYTF
once	TRBV9	TRBD1	TRBJ1-1	TGTGCCAGCACTTGGGACAGGGACGCTACTGAAGCTTTCTTT	CASTWDRDATEAFF
NA	TRBV15	TRBD2	TRBJ2-7	TGTGCCACCAGCAGAGGGGCGGGAGGGTTCTACGAGCAGTACTTC	CATSRGAGGFYEQYF
NA	TRBV7-7	TRBD2	TRBJ2-7	TGTGAGGGCCCCTGGCAGCCCCCCCGGCTAGCGGGATCCGAGCAGTACTTC	CEGPWQPPRLAGSEQYF
few	TRBV7-2	TRBD1	TRBJ1-6	TGTGCCAGCAGCCTGCAGGGGGATTCACCCCTCCACTTT	CASSLQGDSPLHF
NA	TRBV7-2	NA	TRBJ1-3	TGTGCCAGCAGCCGACAGGAGACCATATATTTT	CASSRQETIYF
once	TRBV7-8	TRBD1	TRBJ1-1	TGTGCCAGCAGCTTAGACAGGGGCAGGACTGAAGCTTTCTTT	CASSLDRGRTEAFF
once	TRBV6-5	NA	TRBJ1-5	TGTGCCAGCAGCCCTGAGAAGGGCCCAAATCAGCCCCAGCATTTT	CASSPEKGPNQPQHF
NA	TRBV4-2	NA	TRBJ1-4	TGTGCCAGCAGCCAAGATTTTTTAGCAGGGGCGCGGTTCGAAAAACTGTTTTTT	CASSQDFLAGARFEKLFF
NA	TRBV5-4	TRBD2	TRBJ2-7	TGTGCCAGCAGTTCCCCCAAGACTAGCGGGGTGGACGAGCAGTACTTC	CASSSPKTSGVDEQYF
NA	TRBV4-2	NA	TRBJ2-3	TGTGCCAGCAGCCAAGGTGGACGACTAGTAACAGATACGCAGTATTTT	CASSQGGRLVTDTQYF
NA	TRBV5-1	NA	TRBJ2-2	TGCGCCAGCAGACCGACAGCGAACACCGGGGAGCTGTTTTTT	CASRPTANTGELFF
NA	TRBV30	NA	TRBJ2-2	TGTGCCGGGGGAAGGACTTTAGGGGAGCTGTTTTTT	CAGGRTLGELFF
NA	TRBV25-1	NA	TRBJ2-5	TGTGCCAGCAGTGAGGTTAGGGACCAAGAGACCCAGTACTTC	CASSEVRDQETQYF
NA	TRBV9	NA	TRBJ2-7	TGTGCCAGCAGCGTAGTAGACGGCGGCAGCGAGCAGTACTTC	CASSVVDGGSEQYF
NA	TRBV7-2	TRBD1	TRBJ1-5	TGTGCCAGCAGGGACCCAGGGGGTGAGCCCCAGCATTTT	CASRDPGGEPQHF
NA	TRBV5-8	TRBD1	TRBJ1-5	TGTGCCAGCAGCCGATACAGGGGGGGCAATCAGCCCCAGCATTTT	CASSRYRGGNQPQHF
NA	TRBV5-1	NA	TRBJ1-1	TGCGCCAGCGTACAGGGAGGTAACACTGAAGCTTTCTTT	CASVQGGNTEAFF
NA	TRBV4-1	TRBD1	TRBJ2-7	TGCGCCAGCAGCCAAGGGGACAGGCGTAACCCCTACGAGCAGTACTTC	CASSQGDRRNPYEQYF
NA	TRBV4-3	TRBD1	TRBJ2-7	TGCGCCAGCAGCCAAGATCTGACAGGGTACTACGAGCAGTACTTC	CASSQDLTGYYEQYF
NA	TRBV6-5	NA	TRBJ1-1	TGTGCCAGCAGTTACGTTTTTTCTAACACTGAAGCTTTCTTT	CASSYVFSNTEAFF
NA	TRBV27	NA	TRBJ2-6	TGTGCCAGCAGTTTATTTGTGGGCTCTGGGGCCAACGTCCTGACTTTC	CASSLFVGSGANVLTF
NA	TRBV7-6	NA	TRBJ2-7	TGTGCCAGCAGCTTAAAGGGATACGAGCAGTACTTC	CASSLKGYEQYF
once	TRBV30	NA	TRBJ2-7	TGTGCCGGGACGGGGGACACCTCCTACGAGCAGTACTTC	CAGTGDTSYEQYF
NA	TRBV7-8	NA	TRBJ2-1	TGTGCCAGCAGCCAAGCTCCCGTCAGCTCCTACAATGAGCAGTTCTTC	CASSQAPVSSYNEQFF
NA	TRBV4-1	TRBD1	TRBJ1-2	TGCGCCAGCAGCCTAGGTATACGGGACAGGGTCAACTATGGCTACACCTTC	CASSLGIRDRVNYGYTF
NA	TRBV21-1	NA	TRBJ2-7	TGTGCCAGCAGCAAAGGCCCCAGGGCCGGACTAAGGAGCTCCTACGAGCAGTACTTC	CASSKGPRAGLRSSYEQYF
NA	TRBV28	TRBD1	TRBJ1-2	TGTGCCAGCAGTCCCCGGACAGGGGTTGACTATGGCTACACCTTC	CASSPRTGVDYGYTF
NA	TRBV6-5	NA	TRBJ2-7	TGTGCCAGCAGTTACTCGACGCCGGGCTACGAGCAGTACTTC	CASSYSTPGYEQYF
NA	TRBV6-5	NA	TRBJ1-2	TGTGCCAGCAGTTACGGGATCCATTACACCTTC	CASSYGIHYTF
NA	TRBV30	NA	TRBJ2-7	TGTGCCTCCAGCATCCGATCCGGGACCCGAATGTACTTC	CASSIRSGTRMYF
NA	TRBV9	NA	TRBJ2-7	TGTGCCAGCGGTCTGGGTGACCAAGCCTACGAGCAGTACTTC	CASGLGDQAYEQYF
few	TRBV30	TRBD2	TRBJ2-1	TGTGCCTGGAGTGTCCGGGAGTTCGGCGGGAGGGCCATCTATGAGCAGTTCTTC	CAWSVREFGGRAIYEQFF